What follows are 8 T cell receptor beta chains derived from one specimen sequenced in a study of T cell clonotyping in hematopoietic cell transplantation (dated by TCRdb to about 2021). Library preparation was by the immunoSEQ multiplex PCR assay. The table comes from immuneACCESS by way of TCRdb, which keeps in-frame sequences with V and J called. Part of the clones is missing from these tables; in studies checked, under half for an unresolved V gene and the rest for unknown reasons. For this sample the table gives about 50,000 clones, of which 65% to 90% were detected only once. The ten largest clonotypes hold roughly 6% of the sample. Explained via the paper, the time point label denotes: recipient sample about 28 days before transplant, after cytoreduction. The specimen was peripheral blood mononuclear cells, collected before stem cell transplant. The source is a man in his sixties with biphenotypic leukemia. Some clones in this sample may be carry-over from other donors' samples.

J is TRBJ2-1 and V is TRBV7-9; 10 bases fit TRBD2. Trimming took 0 bases from V and 8 from J; bases not matched to a gene: 7. The length of the CDR3 is 16 residues. CDR1 is SEHNR and CDR2 is FQNEAQ in the germline V gene (reference sequence). The chain's CDR3 is CASSLALAGDGDEQFF. As DNA, the CDR3 is TGTGCCAGCAGCTTAGCGCTAGCGGGAGATGGGGATGAGCAGTTCTTC. The variable domain in full, with the rest retrieved from reference TRBV7-9 and TRBJ2-1, is DTGVSQNPRHKITKRGQNVTFRCDPISEHNRLYWYRQTLGQGPEFLTYFQNEAQLEKSRLLSDRFSAERPKGSFSTLEIQRTEQGDSAMYLCASSLALAGDGDEQFFGPGTRLTVL.

J is TRBJ2-7 and V is TRBV5-1; D gene uncertain. V was shortened by 0 bases and J by 4 bases, with 5 bases between the two germline ends. The CDR3 is made up of 12 amino acids. Per germline, CDR1 SGHRS and CDR2 YFSETQ. The CDR3 DNA follows: TGCGCCAGCAGCTTGGGCTATTACGAGCAGTACTTC. Encoded protein: CASSLGYYEQYF.

The CDR3 DNA reads TGTGCCAGCAGCGCCCAGCATGGACTAGGTTTTCCAGATACGCAGTATTTT. Translating it yields CASSAQHGLGFPDTQYF. This sequence joins TRBV9 and TRBJ2-3; 7 bases agree with TRBD2. CDR1 and CDR2 from the germline V gene are SGDLS and YYNGEE. The length of the CDR3 is 17 residues. The V and J ends lost 3 bases and 4 bases, in that order; junction bases with no gene match: 14.

In this sample, this clone turned up a few times. V and J are TRBV6-5 and TRBJ1-2; D gene ambiguous. Germline lookup yields CDR1 MNHEY and CDR2 SVGAGI. CDR3 length equals 15 residues. V was pared by 4 bases and J by 3 bases, with 15 bases between. The CDR3 DNA is TGTGCCAGCAGTTCCCCGAAAGCTCTTCACTATGGCTACACCTTC. It encodes CASSSPKALHYGYTF.

This chain uses TRBV6-5 with TRBJ2-6; D uncertain. This CDR3 spans 14 amino acids. Germline loops: CDR1 MNHEY, CDR2 SVGAGI. Trimming shortened V by 6 bases and J by 3 bases, and 9 bases separated the two germline ends. CDR3: CASRSGGGANVLTF. The DNA of the CDR3 is TGTGCCAGCAGATCGGGCGGTGGGGCCAACGTCCTGACTTTC.

This chain joins TRBV7-3 and TRBJ2-2, with D possibly TRBD2 on 5 matching bases. Germline V gives CDR1 SGHTA, CDR2 FQGTGA. The CDR3 consists of 14 residues. Trimming took 5 bases from V and 3 from J, leaving 10 bases between them. CDR3 sequence reads: CASSVMRDTGELFF. The CDR3 bases are TGTGCCAGCAGCGTAATGAGGGACACCGGGGAGCTGTTTTTT. Based on the CDR3 plus reference TRBV7-3 and TRBJ2-2, the full variable domain is GAGVSQTPSNKVTEKGKYVELRCDPISGHTALYWYRQSLGQGPEFLIYFQGTGAADDSGLPNDRFFAVRPEGSVSTLKIQRTERGDSAVYLCASSVMRDTGELFFGEGSRLTVL.

The chain uses TRBV19 and TRBJ1-4, with 8 bases identical to TRBD1. The germline V gene has CDR1 LNHDA and CDR2 SQIVND (reference sequence). Germline trimming cut 3 bases from V and 8 bases from J; bases unmatched to any gene: 2. The CDR3 spans 13 residues. As DNA, the CDR3 is TGTGCCAGTAGTATCTACAGGGGGGAAAAACTGTTTTTT. This encodes CASSIYRGEKLFF.

This clone has just a few counts. CDR3 amino acids: CASALAGDLNEQYF. The CDR3 DNA reads TGTGCCAGCGCCCTCGCGGGAGATTTAAACGAGCAGTACTTC. V usage is TRBV28 and J usage is TRBJ2-7; TRBD2 matches 7 bases. The CDR3 runs to 14 residues. Germline CDR1 and CDR2: MDHEN and SYDVKM. Germline trimming cut 8 bases from V and 5 bases from J; bases unmatched to any gene: 12.